These 5 T cell receptor beta chains share one sample of origin, sequenced in a study of blood T cell repertoires in COVID-19. Assay: immunoSEQ multiplex PCR; the TCRdb copy retains only in-frame clones and omits some. The sample has about 59,000 clones; 65% to 85% are singletons. Sequenced input: peripheral blood. Receptors were obtained from a man aged 55 to 69 with acute or convalescent COVID-19.

The chain is built from TRBV5-6 and TRBJ2-7; 8 nucleotides align to TRBD1. Germline V gene sequence: CDR1 SGHDT, CDR2 YYEEEE. J gave up 1 base and V 7 bases, and 10 bases lay outside the gene matches. The CDR3 runs 15 residues. Here the CDR3 reads CASSTRGRKSYEQYF. CDR3 DNA: TGTGCCAGCTCTACCAGGGGGCGAAAGTCCTACGAGCAGTACTTC.

A few counts support this clone. The chain is built from TRBV7-2 and TRBJ2-7; 7 bases fit TRBD1. Germline CDR1 reads SGHTA; CDR2 reads FQGNSA. The CDR3 sequence is 16 residues long. The trim removed 3 bases at V and 4 bases at J, leaving 12 bases unmatched. The CDR3 region is CASSLAPTGYVYEQYF. In DNA, the CDR3 is TGTGCCAGCAGCTTGGCACCGACAGGGTACGTTTACGAGCAGTACTTC.

This chain joins TRBV12-5 and TRBJ1-5, with a possible D match to TRBD1 (6 bases). This CDR3 region has 14 residues. Trimming stripped 6 bases from V and 5 bases from J, with 14 bases between. Germline CDR1 is LGHNT and CDR2 is FRNRAP. CDR3 DNA: TGTGCTAGTGGCAGAGGACAGCAACATCAGCCCCAGCATTTT. Translated: CASGRGQQHQPQHF.

This clone was found once. The rearrangement joins TRBV27 to TRBJ1-1; D unresolved. Germline CDR1 MNHEY, CDR2 SMNVEV (reference sequence). CDR3 length: 14 residues. V was clipped by 4 bases and J by 2 bases, with 11 bases between them. The CDR3 here is CASSSPGLNTEAFF. The CDR3 bases are TGTGCCAGCAGTTCGCCAGGCCTAAACACTGAAGCTTTCTTT.

The chain combines TRBV7-9 with TRBJ2-2; weak D call: TRBD1 (6 bases). The CDR3 extends over 16 amino acids. In germline, CDR1 is SEHNR, CDR2 FQNEAQ (reference sequence). Trimming shortened V by 7 bases and J by 7 bases, and 22 bases separated the two germline ends. CDR3 in DNA: TGTGCCAGCACCCGCCGCCGAGGTCTCAGGGGCGGGGAGCTGTTTTTT. Encoded protein: CASTRRRGLRGGELFF.